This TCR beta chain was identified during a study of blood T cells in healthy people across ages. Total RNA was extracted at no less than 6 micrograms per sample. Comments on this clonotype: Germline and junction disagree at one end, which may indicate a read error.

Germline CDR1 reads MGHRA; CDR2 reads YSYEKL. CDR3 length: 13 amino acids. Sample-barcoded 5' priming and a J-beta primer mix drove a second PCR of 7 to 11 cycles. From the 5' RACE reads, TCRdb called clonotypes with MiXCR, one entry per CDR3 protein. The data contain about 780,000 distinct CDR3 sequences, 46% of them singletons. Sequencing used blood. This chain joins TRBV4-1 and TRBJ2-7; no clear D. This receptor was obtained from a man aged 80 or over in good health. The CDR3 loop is CASSQDQLGERYF. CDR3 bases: TGCGCCAGCAGCCAAGATCAACTGGGCGAGCGGTACTTC.